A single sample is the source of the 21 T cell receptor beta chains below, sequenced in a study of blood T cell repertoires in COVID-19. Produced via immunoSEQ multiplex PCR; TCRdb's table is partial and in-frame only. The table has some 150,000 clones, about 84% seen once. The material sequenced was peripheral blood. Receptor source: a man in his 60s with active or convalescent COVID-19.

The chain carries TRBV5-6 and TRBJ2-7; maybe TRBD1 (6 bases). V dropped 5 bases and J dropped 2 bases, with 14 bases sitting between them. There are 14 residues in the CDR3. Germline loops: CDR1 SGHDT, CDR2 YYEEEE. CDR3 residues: CASSRRQVTYEQYF. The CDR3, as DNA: TGTGCCAGCAGTAGGAGACAGGTTACCTACGAGCAGTACTTC.

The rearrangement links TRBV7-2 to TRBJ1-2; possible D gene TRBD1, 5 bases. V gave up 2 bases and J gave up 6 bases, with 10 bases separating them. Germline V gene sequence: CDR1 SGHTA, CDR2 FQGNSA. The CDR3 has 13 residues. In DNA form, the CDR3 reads TGTGCCAGCAGCTTAACCCCCAGGGATGGCTACACCTTC. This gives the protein CASSLTPRDGYTF.

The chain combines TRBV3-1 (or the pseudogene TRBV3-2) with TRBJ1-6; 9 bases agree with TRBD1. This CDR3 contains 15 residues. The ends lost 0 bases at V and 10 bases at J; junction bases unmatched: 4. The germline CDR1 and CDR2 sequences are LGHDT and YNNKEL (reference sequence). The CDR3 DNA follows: TGTGCCAGCAGCCAAGAGGGACAGGGAGCCTCACCCCTCCACTTT. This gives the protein CASSQEGQGASPLHF.

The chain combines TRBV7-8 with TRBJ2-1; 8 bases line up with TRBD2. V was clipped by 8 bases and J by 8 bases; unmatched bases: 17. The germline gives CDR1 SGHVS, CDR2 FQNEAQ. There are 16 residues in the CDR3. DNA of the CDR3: TGTGCCAGCGCGGAGGAGATAGCGGGATTGAGGGATGAGCAGTTCTTC. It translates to CASAEEIAGLRDEQFF.

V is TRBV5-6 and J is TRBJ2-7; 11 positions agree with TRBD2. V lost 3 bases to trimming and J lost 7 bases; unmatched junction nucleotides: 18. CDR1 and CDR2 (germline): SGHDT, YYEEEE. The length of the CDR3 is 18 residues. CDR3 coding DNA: TGTGCCAGCAGCTGGGACAGGTCCTTAGCGGGAGGGCCGGGGGAGCAGTACTTC. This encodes CASSWDRSLAGGPGEQYF.

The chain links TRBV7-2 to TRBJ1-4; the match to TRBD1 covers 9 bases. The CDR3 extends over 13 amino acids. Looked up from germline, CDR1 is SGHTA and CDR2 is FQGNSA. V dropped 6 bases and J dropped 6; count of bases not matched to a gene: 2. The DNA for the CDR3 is TGTGCCAGCAGTTGGGACAGGGATGAAAAACTGTTTTTT. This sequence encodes CASSWDRDEKLFF.

The chain's CDR3 is CAWSPTQGEAFF. In nucleotides, the CDR3 is TGTGCCTGGAGTCCCACTCAGGGGGAAGCTTTCTTT. The chain uses TRBV30 and TRBJ1-1; a possible D gene is TRBD1 (6 bases). The CDR3 sequence is 12 residues long. V lost 2 bases to trimming and J lost 8 bases, with 12 bases between them. The germline V gene encodes CDR1 GTSNPN and CDR2 SVGIG (reference sequence).

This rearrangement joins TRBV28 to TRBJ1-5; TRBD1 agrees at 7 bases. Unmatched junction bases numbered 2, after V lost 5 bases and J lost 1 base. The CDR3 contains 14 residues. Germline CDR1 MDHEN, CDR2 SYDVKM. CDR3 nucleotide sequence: TGTGCCAGCAGTCCAGGGGGAAGCAATCAGCCCCAGCATTTT. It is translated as CASSPGGSNQPQHF. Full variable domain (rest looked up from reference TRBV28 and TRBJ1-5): DVKVTQSSRYLVKRTGEKVFLECVQDMDHENMFWYRQDPGLGLRLIYFSYDVKMKEKGDIPEGYSVSREKKERFSLILESASTNQTSMYLCASSPGGSNQPQHFGDGTRLSIL.

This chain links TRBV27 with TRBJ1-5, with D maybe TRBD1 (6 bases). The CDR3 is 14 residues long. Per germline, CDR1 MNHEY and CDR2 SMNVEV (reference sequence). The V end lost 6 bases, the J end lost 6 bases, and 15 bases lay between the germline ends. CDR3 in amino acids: CASSTTGAVQPQHF. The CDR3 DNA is TGTGCCAGCAGCACGACAGGCGCCGTTCAGCCCCAGCATTTT.

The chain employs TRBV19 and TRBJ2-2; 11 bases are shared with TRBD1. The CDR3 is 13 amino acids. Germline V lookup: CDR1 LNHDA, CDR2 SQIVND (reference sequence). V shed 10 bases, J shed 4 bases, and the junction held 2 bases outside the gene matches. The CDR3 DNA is TGTGCCACAGGACAGGGGGCCACCGGGGAGCTGTTTTTT. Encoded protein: CATGQGATGELFF.

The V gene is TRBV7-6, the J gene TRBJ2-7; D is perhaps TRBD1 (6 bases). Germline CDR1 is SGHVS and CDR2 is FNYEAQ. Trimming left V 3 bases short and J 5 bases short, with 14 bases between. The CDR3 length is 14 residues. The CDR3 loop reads CASSLADRSNEQYF. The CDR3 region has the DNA TGTGCCAGCAGCTTGGCCGACAGGAGTAACGAGCAGTACTTC.

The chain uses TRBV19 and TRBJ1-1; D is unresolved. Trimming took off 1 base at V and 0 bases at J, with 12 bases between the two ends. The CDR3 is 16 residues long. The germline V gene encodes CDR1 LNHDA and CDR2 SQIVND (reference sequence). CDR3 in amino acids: CASSIVGQLMNTEAFF. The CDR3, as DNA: TGTGCCAGTAGTATAGTTGGGCAGCTCATGAACACTGAAGCTTTCTTT.

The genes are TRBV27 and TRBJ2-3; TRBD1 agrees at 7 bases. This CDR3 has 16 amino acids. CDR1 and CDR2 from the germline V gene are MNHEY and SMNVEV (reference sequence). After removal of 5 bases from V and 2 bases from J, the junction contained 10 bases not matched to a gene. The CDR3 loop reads CASSPESTGNTDTQYF. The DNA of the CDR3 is TGTGCCAGCAGTCCTGAGTCGACAGGGAACACAGATACGCAGTATTTT.

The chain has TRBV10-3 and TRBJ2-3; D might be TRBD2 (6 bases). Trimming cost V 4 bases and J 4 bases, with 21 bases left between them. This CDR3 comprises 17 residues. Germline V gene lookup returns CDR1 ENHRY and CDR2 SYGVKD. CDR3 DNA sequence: TGTGCCATCAGTGGCCCGGTCTCAGCGGAGGGGTCAGATACGCAGTATTTT. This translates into CAISGPVSAEGSDTQYF.

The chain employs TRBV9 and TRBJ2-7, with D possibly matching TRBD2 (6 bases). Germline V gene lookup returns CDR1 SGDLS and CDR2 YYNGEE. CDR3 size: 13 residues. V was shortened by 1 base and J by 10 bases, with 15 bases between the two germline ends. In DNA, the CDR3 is TGTGCCAGCAGCGTAATTGGTACGGGAGACCAGTACTTC. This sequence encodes CASSVIGTGDQYF.

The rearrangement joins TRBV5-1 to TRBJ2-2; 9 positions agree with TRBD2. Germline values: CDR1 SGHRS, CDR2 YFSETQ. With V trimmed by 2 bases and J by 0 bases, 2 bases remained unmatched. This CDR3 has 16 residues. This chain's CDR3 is CASSFSGRPNTGELFF. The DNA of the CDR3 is TGCGCCAGCAGCTTTAGCGGGAGACCGAACACCGGGGAGCTGTTTTTT. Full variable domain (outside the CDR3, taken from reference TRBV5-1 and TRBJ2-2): KAGVTQTPRYLIKTRGQQVTLSCSPISGHRSVSWYQQTPGQGLQFLFEYFSETQRNKGNFPGRFSGRQFSNSRSEMNVSTLELGDSALYLCASSFSGRPNTGELFFGEGSRLTVL.

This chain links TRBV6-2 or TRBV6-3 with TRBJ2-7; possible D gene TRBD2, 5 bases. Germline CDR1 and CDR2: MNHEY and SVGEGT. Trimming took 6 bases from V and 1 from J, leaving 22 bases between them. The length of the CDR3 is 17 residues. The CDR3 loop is CASSHVLSGRRSYEQYF. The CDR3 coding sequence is TGTGCCAGCAGCCATGTCCTTTCGGGGAGAAGGTCCTACGAGCAGTACTTC.

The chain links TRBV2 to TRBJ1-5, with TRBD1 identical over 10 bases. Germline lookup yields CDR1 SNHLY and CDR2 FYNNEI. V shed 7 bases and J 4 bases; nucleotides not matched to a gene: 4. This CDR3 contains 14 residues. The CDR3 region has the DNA TGTGCCAGCACCTGGACAGGGGGGAATCAGCCCCAGCATTTT. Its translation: CASTWTGGNQPQHF.

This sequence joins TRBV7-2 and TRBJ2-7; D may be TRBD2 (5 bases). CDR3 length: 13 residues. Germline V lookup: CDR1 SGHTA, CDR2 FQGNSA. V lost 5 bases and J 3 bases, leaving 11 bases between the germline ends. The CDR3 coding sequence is TGTGCCAGCAGCGCCGGGATCCTCTACGAGCAGTACTTC. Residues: CASSAGILYEQYF.

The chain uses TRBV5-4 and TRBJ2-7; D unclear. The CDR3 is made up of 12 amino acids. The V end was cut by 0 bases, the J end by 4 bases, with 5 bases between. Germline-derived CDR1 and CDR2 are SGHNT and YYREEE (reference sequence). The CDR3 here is CASSLGAYEQYF. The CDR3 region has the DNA TGTGCCAGCAGCTTGGGGGCTTACGAGCAGTACTTC.

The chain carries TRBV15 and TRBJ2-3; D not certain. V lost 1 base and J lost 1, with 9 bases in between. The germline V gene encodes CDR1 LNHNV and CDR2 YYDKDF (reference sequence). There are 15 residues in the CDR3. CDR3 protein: CATSRGSAGTDTQYF. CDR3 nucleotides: TGTGCCACCAGCAGAGGGTCGGCGGGCACAGATACGCAGTATTTT.